The clone carrying this T cell receptor beta chain was counted only a few times. The data were taken from a study of molecular identifiers for immune sequencing clone quantification. From about 20,000 to 1,000,000 sorted cells, naive CD8 libraries were generated with 10%, 30% or 50% RNA. Naive CD8 T cells were picked out by sorting for CD8+CD4-CCR7+CD45RA+. The CDR3 spans 14 residues. Trimming removed 4 bases at V and 2 bases at J, with 11 bases between. Germline V gene lookup returns CDR1 SGHAT and CDR2 FQNNGV. Bulk TCR libraries used previously described methods and listed TCR primers. TCRdb processed the PCR reads anew with MiXCR; each CDR3 protein has one entry. The table shows about 320,000 distinct CDR3 sequences, with 20% to 25% occurring only once.

The source is a human donor in good health. Some libraries in this study had Jurkat cell RNA spiked in. Sequenced material: naive CD8+ T cells from blood, with Jurkat cell RNA spiked in. This sample's subset: FACS-sorted CD8+CD4-CCR7+CD45RA+ naive T cells. The chain employs TRBV11-2 and TRBJ2-5; maybe TRBD1 (6 bases). For the CDR3, the DNA is TGTGCCAGCAGCTGGGCACAGGGACAAGAGACCCAGTACTTC. This translates into CASSWAQGQETQYF.